The TCR beta chain described here comes from a study of cytomegalovirus exposure and HLA in healthy donors. Study at large: The platform used for the 110 or so validation repertoires matched that of the 500 to 850 first-cohort repertoires, a later analysis reported.

Some clones are missing from TCRdb's copy, which holds only in-frame ones; the method was immunoSEQ multiplex PCR. The table includes over 200,000 clones, around nine tenths detected once. Whole-study results and caveats: TCR beta chains numbering 164 were designated cytomegalovirus-associated. In vitro, a few CMV-associated chains proved specific for CMV antigens.

Points on this clone: The target antigen is unknown.

This clonotype was sampled from a woman aged 18-35 years in good health and CMV-seropositive. Sequenced input: PBMCs.

In DNA, the CDR3 is TGTGCCTGGGATCCGGATAGGGGTGCCTACGAGCAGTACTTC. It translates to CAWDPDRGAYEQYF. The rearrangement joins TRBV30 to TRBJ2-7, with D maybe TRBD1 (5 bases). The ends were cut back, 5 bases at V and 2 bases at J, with 16 bases in the middle. The germline V gene encodes CDR1 GTSNPN and CDR2 SVGIG (reference sequence). The CDR3 loop spans 14 amino acids. Combining the CDR3 with reference TRBV30 and TRBJ2-7 gives the whole variable domain SQTIHQWPATLVQPVGSPLSLECTVEGTSNPNLYWYRQAAGRGLQLLFYSVGIGQISSEVPQNLSASRPQDRQFILSSKKLLLSDSGFYLCAWDPDRGAYEQYFGPGTRLTVT.